This TCR beta chain was obtained from a study of cytomegalovirus exposure and HLA in healthy donors. About the research overall: About 180 million T cells yielded 120 million or so unique TCR beta sequences, as an earlier analysis found.

The study ran its PCR with 60 Vbeta and 13 Jbeta primers. Produced via immunoSEQ multiplex PCR; TCRdb's table is partial and in-frame only. The sample carries some 150,000 clones, roughly 89% recorded once. Study-wide points: Among donors in an Asian-associated ancestry cluster, a later analysis reportedly found fewer N-insertions than the approximately 700-donor mean. In an earlier analysis, productive rearrangement rates for most beta V segments clustered near 90% or 30%. With later analysis, a missense DCLRE1C variant became linked to TCR beta V- and J-gene trimming.

Turning to this clone: Antigen unknown.

This clonotype was sampled from a woman under 40 in good health and CMV-seronegative. The specimen was PBMCs.

In DNA form, the CDR3 reads TGTGCCAGCAGTTCGGGCAGGGTGGACGGCTACACCTTC. Translated: CASSSGRVDGYTF. V is TRBV27 and J is TRBJ1-2, with TRBD1 as a possible D gene (5 bases). Germline lookup yields CDR1 MNHEY and CDR2 SMNVEV (reference sequence). V lost 4 bases to trimming and J lost 8 bases, with 14 bases between them. The CDR3 totals 13 residues.